The entry below gives a single T cell receptor (beta chain) sequence along with its context. This entry is derived from a study of cytomegalovirus exposure and HLA in healthy donors. This CDR3 has 15 amino acids. The V gene's germline CDR1 is LGHNT and CDR2 FRNRAP. Trimming removed 4 bases at V and 3 bases at J, with 13 bases between. The PCR was carried out with 60 Vbeta primers and 13 Jbeta primers. TCRdb's table, derived via immunoSEQ multiplex PCR, lists solely in-frame clones and lacks some. This listing includes more than 95,000 clones. Sequenced input: PBMCs. The chain recombines TRBV12-5 with TRBJ2-1; tentative D call: TRBD1 (6 bases). This TCR was recovered from a young man in good health and CMV-seronegative. CDR3 in amino acids: CASGSPGQLYNEQFF. The CDR3 DNA reads as TGTGCTAGTGGTTCCCCCGGACAGCTCTACAATGAGCAGTTCTTC.